A selection of T cell receptor beta chains follows, all from one sample in a study of cytomegalovirus exposure and HLA in healthy donors. Clones were sequenced by immunoSEQ multiplex PCR, and TCRdb holds only the in-frame ones, with some missing. The sample has about 150,000 clones; 79% are singletons. Sequencing used PBMCs. Source of these receptors: a man between 45 and 60 years old in good health and CMV-seropositive. CDR3s include the opening cysteine and the closing phenylalanine or tryptophan. A D gene is named only where the DNA matches it firmly. Size tells how often a clone was seen (once, few, many) or the class of an expanded clone, and some rows leave it out.

V gene	J gene	clone size	D gene	CDR3 protein	CDR3 DNA
TRBV28	TRBJ2-1	.	TRBD2	CASSWIPGLENNEQFF	TGTGCCAGCAGTTGGATTCCGGGACTAGAGAACAATGAGCAGTTCTTC
TRBV2	TRBJ1-4	once	.	CASSDDSSEKLFF	TGTGCCAGCAGTGATGACAGTTCCGAAAAACTGTTTTTT
TRBV7-2	TRBJ1-2	.	TRBD1	CASSLPGQYYYGYTF	TGTGCCAGCAGTTTACCGGGACAGTACTACTATGGCTACACCTTC
TRBV19	TRBJ1-5	.	TRBD1	CASSWRQGASLGLSVGPQPQHF	TGTGCCAGTAGTTGGAGACAGGGGGCTTCACTGGGTCTTTCGGTGGGTCCCCAGCCCCAGCATTTT
TRBV9	TRBJ2-5	.	TRBD2	CASSVGGSGETQYF	TGTGCCAGCAGCGTAGGCGGGAGCGGGGAGACCCAGTACTTC
TRBV30	TRBJ2-7	.	TRBD1	CAWNRDRGQLEQYF	TGTGCCTGGAACCGGGACAGGGGTCAACTCGAGCAGTACTTC
TRBV5-1	TRBJ2-7	.	TRBD2	CASSLGGGDYYEQYF	TGCGCCAGCAGCTTGGGCGGGGGGGACTACTACGAGCAGTACTTC
TRBV15	TRBJ1-5	few	.	CATSRARRQPQHF	TGTGCCACCAGCAGAGCCAGGCGTCAGCCCCAGCATTTT
TRBV28	TRBJ1-2	.	TRBD1	CASSWTGGNYGYTF	TGTGCCAGCAGTTGGACAGGGGGTAACTATGGCTACACCTTC
TRBV7-2	TRBJ2-1	.	.	CASSSKPGHNYNEQFF	TGTGCCAGCAGCTCCAAGCCGGGACACAATTACAATGAGCAGTTCTTC
TRBV14	TRBJ2-4	.	.	CASSQALNIQYF	TGTGCCAGCAGCCAAGCACTGAACATTCAGTACTTC
TRBV28	TRBJ1-4	.	TRBD1	CASSFPTLKQGAWNEKLFF	TGTGCCAGCAGTTTCCCCACCCTTAAACAGGGGGCTTGGAATGAAAAACTGTTTTTT
TRBV28	TRBJ2-7	.	.	CASSPMGLGQPYEQYF	TGTGCCAGCAGCCCTATGGGCCTCGGACAGCCCTACGAGCAGTACTTC
TRBV28	TRBJ2-5	.	TRBD1	CASTLSQGARETQYF	TGTGCCAGCACCCTCTCCCAGGGGGCGCGGGAGACCCAGTACTTC
TRBV5-4	TRBJ1-4	.	.	CASSFQGREEKLFF	TGTGCCAGCAGCTTCCAGGGTAGAGAAGAAAAACTGTTTTTT
TRBV9	TRBJ1-4	few	.	CASGVEGGEKLFF	TGTGCCAGCGGTGTGGAGGGTGGAGAAAAACTGTTTTTT
TRBV5-1	TRBJ2-3	once	.	CASSFAGGGTDTQYF	TGCGCCAGCAGCTTCGCCGGAGGGGGCACAGATACGCAGTATTTT